This TCR beta chain came from a study of blood T cell repertoires in COVID-19. About the study: Material from acute and convalescent COVID-19 was sourced from the United States, Italy and Spain. T cells, B-cell-depleted T cells, or PBMCs supplied cDNA or gDNA.

Source study methods: Researchers report that nucleated cell counts were estimated from reference gene primer amplification. Profiled with immunoSEQ multiplex PCR; TCRdb holds only in-frame clones, not every one. The V and J calls and clone size were taken over from that table, and D and trimming were inferred from the DNA. The sample holds under 150,000 clones, nearly 90% seen once. The receptor's source is a woman aged 65 to 85 who had recovered from COVID-19. Material: peripheral blood.

CDR3 protein: CASTQGAGEQYF. Here the CDR3 DNA reads TGTGCCAGCACCCAGGGGGCAGGGGAGCAGTACTTC. V usage is TRBV3-1 (or the pseudogene TRBV3-2) and J usage is TRBJ2-7, with 8 bases aligning to TRBD1. V shed 7 bases, J shed 7 bases, and the junction held 6 bases outside the gene matches. The germline gives CDR1 LGHDT, CDR2 YNNKEL (reference sequence). The CDR3 covers 12 residues.